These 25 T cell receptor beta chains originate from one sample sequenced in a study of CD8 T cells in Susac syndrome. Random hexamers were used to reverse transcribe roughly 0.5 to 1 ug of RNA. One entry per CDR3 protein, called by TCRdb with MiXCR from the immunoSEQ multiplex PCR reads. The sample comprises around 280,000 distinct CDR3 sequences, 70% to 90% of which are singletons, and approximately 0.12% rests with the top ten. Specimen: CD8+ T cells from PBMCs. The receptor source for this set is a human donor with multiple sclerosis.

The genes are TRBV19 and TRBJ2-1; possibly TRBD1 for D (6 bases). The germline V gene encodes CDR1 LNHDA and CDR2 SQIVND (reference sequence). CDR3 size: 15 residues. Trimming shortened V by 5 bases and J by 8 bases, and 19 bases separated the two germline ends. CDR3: CASSQHRVVGDEQFF. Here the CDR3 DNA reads TGTGCCAGTAGTCAACACAGGGTTGTGGGCGATGAGCAGTTCTTC.

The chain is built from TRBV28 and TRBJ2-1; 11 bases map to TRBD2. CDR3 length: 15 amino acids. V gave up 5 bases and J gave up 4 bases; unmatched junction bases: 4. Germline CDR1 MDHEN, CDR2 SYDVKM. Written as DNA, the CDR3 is TGTGCCAGCAGTCGGACTAGCGGGCCTTACAATGAGCAGTTCTTC. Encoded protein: CASSRTSGPYNEQFF.

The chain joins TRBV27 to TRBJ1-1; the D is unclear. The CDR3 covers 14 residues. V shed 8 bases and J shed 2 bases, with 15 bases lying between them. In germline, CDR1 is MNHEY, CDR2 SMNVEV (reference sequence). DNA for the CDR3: TGTGCCAGCTCCTTCTCCGGGAGCAACACTGAAGCTTTCTTT. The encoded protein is CASSFSGSNTEAFF.

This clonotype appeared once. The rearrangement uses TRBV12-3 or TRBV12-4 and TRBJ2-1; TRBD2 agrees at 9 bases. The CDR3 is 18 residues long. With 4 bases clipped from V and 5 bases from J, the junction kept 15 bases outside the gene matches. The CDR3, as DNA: TGTGCCAGCAGTTCCGGAAAAGGGCGGGAGGGCCCTGACAATGAGCAGTTCTTC. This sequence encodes CASSSGKGREGPDNEQFF.

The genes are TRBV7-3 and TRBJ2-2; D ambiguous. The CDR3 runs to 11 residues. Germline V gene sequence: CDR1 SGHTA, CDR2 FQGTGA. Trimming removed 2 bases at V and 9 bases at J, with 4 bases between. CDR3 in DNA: TGTGCCAGCAGCTTAGGCAGGGAGCTGTTTTTT. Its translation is CASSLGRELFF.

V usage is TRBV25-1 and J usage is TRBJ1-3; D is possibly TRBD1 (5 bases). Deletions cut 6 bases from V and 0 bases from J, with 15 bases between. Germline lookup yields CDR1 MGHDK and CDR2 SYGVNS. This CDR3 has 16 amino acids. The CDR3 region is CASRDLPGPSGNTIYF. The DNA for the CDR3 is TGTGCCAGCAGAGACCTTCCAGGGCCCTCTGGAAACACCATATATTTT.

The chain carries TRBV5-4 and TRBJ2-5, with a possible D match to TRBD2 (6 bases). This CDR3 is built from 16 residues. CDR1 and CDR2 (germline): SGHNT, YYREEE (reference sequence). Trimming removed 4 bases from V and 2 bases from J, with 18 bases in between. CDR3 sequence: CASSPETGSWQETQYF. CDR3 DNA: TGTGCCAGCAGCCCGGAGACCGGGAGTTGGCAAGAGACCCAGTACTTC. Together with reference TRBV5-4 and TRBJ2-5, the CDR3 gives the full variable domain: ETGVTQSPTHLIKTRGQQVTLRCSSQSGHNTVSWYQQALGQGPQFIFQYYREEENGRGNFPPRFSGLQFPNYSSELNVNALELDDSALYLCASSPETGSWQETQYFGPGTRLLVL.

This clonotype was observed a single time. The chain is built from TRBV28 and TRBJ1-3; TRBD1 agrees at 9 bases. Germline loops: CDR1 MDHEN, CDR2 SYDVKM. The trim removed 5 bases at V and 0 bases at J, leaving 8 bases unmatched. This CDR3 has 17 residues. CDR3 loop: CASSPQGQGISGNTIYF. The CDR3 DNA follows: TGTGCCAGCAGTCCGCAGGGACAGGGAATCTCTGGAAACACCATATATTTT.

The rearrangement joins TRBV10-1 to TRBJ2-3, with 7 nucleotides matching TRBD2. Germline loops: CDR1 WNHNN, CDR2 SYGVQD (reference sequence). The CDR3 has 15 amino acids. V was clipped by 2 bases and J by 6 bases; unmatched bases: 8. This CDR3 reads CASSEGTNSADTQYF. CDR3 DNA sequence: TGCGCCAGCAGTGAGGGGACTAACTCCGCTGATACGCAGTATTTT.

DNA of the CDR3: TGCGCCAGCAGCTTGGACAGGACAAATGGAGTCACTGAAGCTTTCTTT. It is translated as CASSLDRTNGVTEAFF. The chain joins TRBV5-1 to TRBJ1-1, with D possibly matching TRBD1 (5 bases). The CDR3 consists of 16 residues. Germline V gene lookup returns CDR1 SGHRS and CDR2 YFSETQ. V was clipped by 0 bases and J by 4 bases, with 16 bases between them.

For the CDR3, the DNA is TGTGCCAGCAGCTTAGTCCAGGGGCCGAACTCCTACGAGCAGTACTTC. Its translation: CASSLVQGPNSYEQYF. This sequence joins TRBV13 and TRBJ2-7; D may be TRBD1 (6 bases). Germline lookup yields CDR1 PRHDT and CDR2 FYEKMQ (reference sequence). V lost 1 base and J lost 0, with 13 bases in between. The CDR3 is made up of 16 amino acids. Full variable domain (remainder filled in from reference TRBV13 and TRBJ2-7): AAGVIQSPRHLIKEKRETATLKCYPIPRHDTVYWYQQGPGQDPQFLISFYEKMQSDKGSIPDRFSAQQFSDYHSELNMSSLELGDSALYFCASSLVQGPNSYEQYFGPGTRLTVT.

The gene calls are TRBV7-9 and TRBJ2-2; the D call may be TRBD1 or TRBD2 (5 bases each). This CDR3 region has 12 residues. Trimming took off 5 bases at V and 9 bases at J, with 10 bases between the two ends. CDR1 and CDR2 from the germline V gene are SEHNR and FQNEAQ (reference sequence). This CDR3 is CASSPEGRELFF. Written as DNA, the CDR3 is TGTGCCAGCAGCCCAGAGGGGAGGGAGCTGTTTTTT.

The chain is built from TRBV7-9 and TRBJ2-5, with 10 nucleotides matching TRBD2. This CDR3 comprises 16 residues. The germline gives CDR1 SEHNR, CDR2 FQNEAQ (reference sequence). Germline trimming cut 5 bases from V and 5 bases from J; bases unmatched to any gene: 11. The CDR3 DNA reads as TGTGCCAGCAGCCCCATAGCGGGAGGTTCGGAGGAGACCCAGTACTTC. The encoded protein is CASSPIAGGSEETQYF.

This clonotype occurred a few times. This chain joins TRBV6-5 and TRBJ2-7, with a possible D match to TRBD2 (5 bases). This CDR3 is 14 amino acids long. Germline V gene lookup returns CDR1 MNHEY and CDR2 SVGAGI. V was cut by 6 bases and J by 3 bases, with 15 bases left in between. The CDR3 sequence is CASSSGVRVYEQYF. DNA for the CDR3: TGTGCCAGCAGCTCCGGGGTGAGGGTCTACGAGCAGTACTTC.

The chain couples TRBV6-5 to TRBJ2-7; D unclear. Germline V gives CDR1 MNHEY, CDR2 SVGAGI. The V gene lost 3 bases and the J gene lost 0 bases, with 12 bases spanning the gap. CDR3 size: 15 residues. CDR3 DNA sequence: TGTGCCAGCAGTTATGCCAGACACAGCTCCTACGAGCAGTACTTC. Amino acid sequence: CASSYARHSSYEQYF.

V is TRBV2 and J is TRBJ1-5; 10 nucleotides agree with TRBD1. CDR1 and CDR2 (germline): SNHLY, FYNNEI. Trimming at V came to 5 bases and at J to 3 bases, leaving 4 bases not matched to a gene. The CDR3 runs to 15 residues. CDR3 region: CASSPGTGDNQPQHF. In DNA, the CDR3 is TGTGCCAGCAGTCCTGGGACAGGGGACAATCAGCCCCAGCATTTT.

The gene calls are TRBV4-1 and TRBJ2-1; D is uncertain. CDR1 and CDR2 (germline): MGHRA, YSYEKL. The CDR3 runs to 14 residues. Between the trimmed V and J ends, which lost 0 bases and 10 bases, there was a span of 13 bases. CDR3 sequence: CASSQDRSVREQFF. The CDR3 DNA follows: TGCGCCAGCAGCCAAGATCGGAGCGTAAGAGAGCAGTTCTTC.

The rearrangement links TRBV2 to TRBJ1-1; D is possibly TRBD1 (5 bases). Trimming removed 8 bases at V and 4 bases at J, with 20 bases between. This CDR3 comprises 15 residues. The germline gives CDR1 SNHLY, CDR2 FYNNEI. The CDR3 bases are TGTGCCAGCGGGGGGGGAACGGTTAAGGGCACTGAAGCTTTCTTT. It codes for CASGGGTVKGTEAFF.

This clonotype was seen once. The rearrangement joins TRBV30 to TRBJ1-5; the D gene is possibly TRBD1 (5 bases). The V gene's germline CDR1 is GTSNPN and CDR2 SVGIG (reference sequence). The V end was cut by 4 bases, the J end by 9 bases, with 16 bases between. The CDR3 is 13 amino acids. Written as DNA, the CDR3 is TGTGCCTGGACCCGAGGTGGGGGGAGGCCCCAGCATTTT. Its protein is CAWTRGGGRPQHF.

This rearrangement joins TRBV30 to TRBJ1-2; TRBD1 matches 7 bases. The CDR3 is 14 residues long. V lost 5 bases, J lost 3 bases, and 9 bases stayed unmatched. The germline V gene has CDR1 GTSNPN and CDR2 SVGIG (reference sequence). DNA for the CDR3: TGTGCCTGGGCAACAGGGGCCTTCCACTATGGCTACACCTTC. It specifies CAWATGAFHYGYTF.

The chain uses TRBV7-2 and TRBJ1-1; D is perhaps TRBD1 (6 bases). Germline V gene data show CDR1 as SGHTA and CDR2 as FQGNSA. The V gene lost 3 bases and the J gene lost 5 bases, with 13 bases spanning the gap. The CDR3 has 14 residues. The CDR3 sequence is CASSLREGGTEAFF. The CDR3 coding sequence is TGTGCCAGCAGCTTGCGTGAGGGGGGGACTGAAGCTTTCTTT.

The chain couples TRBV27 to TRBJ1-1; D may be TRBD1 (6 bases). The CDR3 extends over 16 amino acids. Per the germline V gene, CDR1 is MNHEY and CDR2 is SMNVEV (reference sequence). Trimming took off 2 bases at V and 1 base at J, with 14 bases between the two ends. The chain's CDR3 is CASSLVGARGNTEAFF. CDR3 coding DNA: TGTGCCAGCAGTTTAGTGGGGGCTCGGGGGAACACTGAAGCTTTCTTT.

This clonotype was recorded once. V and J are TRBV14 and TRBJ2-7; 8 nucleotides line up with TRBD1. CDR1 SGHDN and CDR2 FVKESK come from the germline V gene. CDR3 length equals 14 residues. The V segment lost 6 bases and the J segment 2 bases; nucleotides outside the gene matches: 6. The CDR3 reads CASSRQGLTYEQYF. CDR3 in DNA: TGTGCCAGCAGTCGACAGGGGCTGACCTACGAGCAGTACTTC. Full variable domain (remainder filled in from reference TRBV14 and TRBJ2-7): EAGVTQFPSHSVIEKGQTVTLRCDPISGHDNLYWYRRVMGKEIKFLLHFVKESKQDESGMPNNRFLAERTGGTYSTLKVQPAELEDSGVYFCASSRQGLTYEQYFGPGTRLTVT.

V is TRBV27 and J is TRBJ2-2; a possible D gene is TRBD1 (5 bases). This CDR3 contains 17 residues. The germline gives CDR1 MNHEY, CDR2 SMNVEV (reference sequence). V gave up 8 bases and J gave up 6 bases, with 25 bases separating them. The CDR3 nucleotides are TGTGCCAGCCACGACTGCCAGCTCTCGACAGTGGCCGGGGAGCTGTTTTTT. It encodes CASHDCQLSTVAGELFF.

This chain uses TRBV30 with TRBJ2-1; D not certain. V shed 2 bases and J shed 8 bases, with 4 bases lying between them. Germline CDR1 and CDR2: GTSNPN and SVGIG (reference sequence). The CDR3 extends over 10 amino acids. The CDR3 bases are TGTGCCTGGAGTTACTATGAGCAGTTCTTC. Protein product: CAWSYYEQFF.